In its sample, the clone carrying this TCR beta chain was seen a few times. Its antigen is undetermined. It was RNA transcripts that yielded the amplified TCR beta CDR3 regions. HTBI primers drove first-round RT-PCR of the TCR CDR3. TCRdb re-analysed the multiplex PCR reads in MiXCR, keeping a single row per CDR3 protein. The sample records hundreds of thousands of distinct CDR3 sequences, about half being singletons. The diagnostic basis comprised clinical symptoms, serum thyroxine and TRAb, thyroid ultrasound and orbital computed tomography. The CDR3 is 12 residues long. Germline V gives CDR1 MNHNY, CDR2 SVGAGI (reference sequence). Trimming took 5 bases from V and 9 from J, leaving 10 bases between them. The data are from a study of T cells in Graves' hyperthyroidism and ophthalmopathy. Overall study findings and caveats: Also found in blood were most expanded thyroid clonotypes above 0.001. Ophthalmopathy could be told apart from stable hyperthyroidism with a 13 V-J model.

Source material: peripheral blood or thyroid tissue (not recorded which). The chain joins TRBV6-6 to TRBJ2-2; D is unclear. The TCR was taken from a woman between 18 and 30 years old with Graves' hyperthyroidism. CDR3 DNA sequence: TGTGCCAGCAGTGAAGATCTAAGGGAGCTGTTTTTT. Its protein is CASSEDLRELFF.